The next 25 T cell receptor beta chains were all read from a single sample in a study of cytomegalovirus exposure and HLA in healthy donors. The PCR was carried out with 60 Vbeta primers and 13 Jbeta primers. Profiled with immunoSEQ multiplex PCR; TCRdb holds only in-frame clones, not every one. The sample records roughly 240,000 clones, 82% being singletons. The specimen was PBMCs. These receptors were obtained from a middle-aged woman in good health and CMV-seropositive.

The chain links TRBV18 to TRBJ2-7; possible D gene TRBD2, 6 bases. CDR3 length: 14 residues. From germline, CDR1 is KGHSH and CDR2 LQKENI. Between the trimmed V and J ends, which lost 3 bases and 7 bases, there was a span of 16 bases. Written as DNA, the CDR3 is TGTGCCAGCTCACCGAGCGGGCCTTCTCGGGAGCAGTACTTC. Its protein product is CASSPSGPSREQYF.

Only a few counts were recorded for this clone. V gene TRBV18 combines with J gene TRBJ2-7; D gene ambiguous. Trimming stripped 3 bases from V and 5 bases from J, with 11 bases between. The CDR3 loop spans 13 amino acids. Germline V lookup: CDR1 KGHSH, CDR2 LQKENI. The CDR3 bases are TGTGCCAGCTCACCCCTAGAGATGGACGAGCAGTACTTC. Translation: CASSPLEMDEQYF.

This clone was found once. The identical CDR3 is also encoded by other nucleotide sequences in the sample. The chain has TRBV4-1 and TRBJ1-3, with a possible D match to TRBD1 (5 bases). Per the germline V gene, CDR1 is MGHRA and CDR2 is YSYEKL. Trimming took 3 bases from V and 4 from J, leaving 22 bases between them. The CDR3 is made up of 18 amino acids. The DNA for the CDR3 is TGCGCCAGCAGCCAGGAGGGCACCAGTGGGGCGAGAGGAAACACCATATATTTT. Protein product: CASSQEGTSGARGNTIYF.

V gene TRBV7-6 combines with J gene TRBJ1-6, with D unclear. Trimming took 1 base from V and 7 from J, leaving 11 bases between them. Germline CDR1 is SGHVS and CDR2 is FNYEAQ. The CDR3 is 15 amino acids. The CDR3 reads CASSLDPGPNSPLHF. For the CDR3, the DNA is TGTGCCAGCAGCTTAGACCCCGGTCCGAATTCACCCCTCCACTTT.

V usage is TRBV4-3 and J usage is TRBJ2-1; TRBD1 aligns across 10 bases. Looked up from germline, CDR1 is LGHNA and CDR2 is YSLEER. CDR3 length equals 12 residues. J gave up 15 bases and V 2 bases, and 4 bases lay outside the gene matches. CDR3 loop: CASSQTGQGWFF. The CDR3, as DNA: TGCGCCAGCAGCCAAACGGGACAGGGGTGGTTCTTC.

This clone was recorded only once. V usage is TRBV2 and J usage is TRBJ2-7, with D perhaps TRBD1 (6 bases). Germline CDR1 reads SNHLY; CDR2 reads FYNNEI. This CDR3 is 14 amino acids long. Deletions cut 0 bases from V and 6 bases from J, with 12 bases between. For the CDR3, the DNA is TGTGCCAGCAGTGAAGCGGGGGCAGTCATCGAGCAGTACTTC. This sequence encodes CASSEAGAVIEQYF.

The chain employs TRBV9 and TRBJ1-3; TRBD1 agrees at 7 bases. Unmatched junction bases numbered 6, after V lost 0 bases and J lost 3 bases. There are 16 residues in the CDR3. Germline-derived CDR1 and CDR2 are SGDLS and YYNGEE. CDR3 in DNA: TGTGCCAGCAGCGTAGAACTAGGGGGCAATGGAAACACCATATATTTT. As protein: CASSVELGGNGNTIYF.

Only a few counts were recorded for this clone. This sequence joins TRBV6-4 and TRBJ1-5; perhaps TRBD1 as D (5 bases). This CDR3 contains 13 residues. Deletions cut 6 bases from V and 4 bases from J, with 10 bases between. CDR1 and CDR2 (germline): MRHNA, SNTAGT. In nucleotides, the CDR3 is TGTGCCAGCAGCCTCGACAGTAATCAGCCCCAGCATTTT. It encodes CASSLDSNQPQHF.

The V gene is TRBV2, the J gene TRBJ1-4; 7 bases match TRBD1. Trimming took 0 bases from V and 2 from J; bases not matched to a gene: 3. Germline V gives CDR1 SNHLY, CDR2 FYNNEI. The CDR3 runs 16 residues. The DNA for the CDR3 is TGTGCCAGCAGTGAAGCGGGACAGACCACTAATGAAAAACTGTTTTTT. Residues: CASSEAGQTTNEKLFF.

The CDR3, as DNA: TGTGCCAGCAGTTTACTAGCGGCCTCCTACGAGCAGTACTTC. Translation: CASSLLAASYEQYF. The chain joins TRBV6-5 to TRBJ2-7; 8 bases map to TRBD2. V lost 4 bases, J lost 0 bases, and 2 bases stayed unmatched. CDR3 length: 14 residues. From germline, CDR1 is MNHEY and CDR2 SVGAGI.

The chain joins TRBV29-1 to TRBJ1-1; 7 positions match TRBD1. The ends lost 6 bases at V and 10 bases at J; junction bases unmatched: 23. CDR1 and CDR2 (germline): SQVTM, ANQGSEA. The length of the CDR3 is 16 residues. The CDR3 spells CSVKISGTVRSSGAFF. The CDR3 bases are TGCAGCGTCAAGATATCCGGGACAGTCCGATCCTCAGGAGCTTTCTTT.

As for this clone: This same CDR3 is encoded by further DNA sequences in the sample. V usage is TRBV19 and J usage is TRBJ2-1; perhaps TRBD1 as D (6 bases). Germline values: CDR1 LNHDA, CDR2 SQIVND (reference sequence). V dropped 5 bases and J dropped 7 bases, with 12 bases sitting between them. The CDR3 totals 13 residues. The CDR3 protein is CASSPRGRNEQFF. CDR3 DNA: TGTGCCAGTAGTCCCAGGGGTAGGAATGAGCAGTTCTTC.

The genes are TRBV7-4 and TRBJ2-2, with 9 bases aligning to TRBD1. In germline, CDR1 is SGHVT, CDR2 SQSDAQ. V shed 4 bases and J 1 base; nucleotides not matched to a gene: 7. CDR3 size: 17 residues. The CDR3 nucleotides read TGTGCCAGCAGCTACATTAGGGACAGGGTGAACACCGGGGAGCTGTTTTTT. Amino acid sequence: CASSYIRDRVNTGELFF.

The rearrangement links TRBV6-5 to TRBJ1-2; D not resolved. The CDR3 sequence is 15 residues long. Trimming cost V 2 bases and J 4 bases, with 14 bases left between them. Per germline, CDR1 MNHEY and CDR2 SVGAGI. The CDR3 loop reads CASSYAPENRYGYTF. CDR3 bases: TGTGCCAGCAGTTACGCTCCGGAGAATCGCTATGGCTACACCTTC.

The gene calls are TRBV5-6 and TRBJ1-3, with D possibly matching TRBD1 (5 bases). V was pared by 0 bases and J by 8 bases, with 12 bases between. Germline V gives CDR1 SGHDT, CDR2 YYEEEE. The CDR3 sequence is 14 residues long. The CDR3 DNA sequence: TGTGCCAGCAGCTTGGCGAGGAGGGGAGACACCATATATTTT. It specifies CASSLARRGDTIYF.

This clone was counted between two and nine times. The V gene is TRBV20-1, the J gene TRBJ1-2; no clear D. The germline V and J ends were trimmed by 6 bases and 5 bases, with 10 bases remaining between them. The CDR3 covers 11 residues. In germline, CDR1 is DFQATT, CDR2 SNEGSKA (reference sequence). The CDR3 spells CSAQTQYGYTF. For the CDR3, the DNA is TGCAGTGCCCAAACCCAGTATGGCTACACCTTC.

This clone was detected only once. DNA for the CDR3: TGTGCCAGCAGTGATGCGACAGGGAGAGGCACAGATACGCAGTATTTT. This codes for CASSDATGRGTDTQYF. The rearrangement links TRBV25-1 to TRBJ2-3; 7 bases map to TRBD1. The trim removed 3 bases at V and 1 base at J, leaving 7 bases unmatched. CDR3 size: 16 residues. Germline values: CDR1 MGHDK, CDR2 SYGVNS. The whole variable domain, filled in from reference TRBV25-1 and TRBJ2-3, reads EADIYQTPRYLVIGTGKKITLECSQTMGHDKMYWYQQDPGMELHLIHYSYGVNSTEKGDLSSESTVSRIRTEHFPLTLESARPSHTSQYLCASSDATGRGTDTQYFGPGTRLTVL.

The chain joins TRBV11-3 to TRBJ2-5; 9 bases are shared with TRBD2. The V gene's germline CDR1 is SGHNT and CDR2 YENEEA. V lost 7 bases and J lost 2; bases outside the gene matches: 11. The CDR3 is made up of 16 amino acids. In DNA form, the CDR3 reads TGTGCCAGCACCTGGGGACTAGCAGGAATACAAGAGACCCAGTACTTC. Translation gives CASTWGLAGIQETQYF.

The chain is built from TRBV18 and TRBJ1-1; 7 bases match TRBD1. The germline V gene encodes CDR1 KGHSH and CDR2 LQKENI. Unmatched junction bases numbered 5, after V lost 0 bases and J lost 7 bases. The CDR3 runs 14 residues. The CDR3 protein is CASSPPTGSYEAFF. CDR3 in DNA: TGTGCCAGCTCACCACCGACAGGGAGCTATGAAGCTTTCTTT.

The J gene is TRBJ1-5, the V gene TRBV5-4, with a tentative D call TRBD1 (5 bases). Germline CDR1 SGHNT, CDR2 YYREEE (reference sequence). The CDR3 length is 14 residues. With 0 bases removed from V and 2 bases from J, the gap between germline ends came to 6 bases. The chain's CDR3 is CASSLEGGNQPQHF. The CDR3 nucleotides are TGTGCCAGCAGCTTGGAAGGGGGCAATCAGCCCCAGCATTTT.

This chain links TRBV15 with TRBJ2-3; perhaps TRBD2 as D (6 bases). Germline CDR1 is LNHNV and CDR2 is YYDKDF (reference sequence). The CDR3 sequence is 16 residues long. Trimming stripped 1 base from V and 3 bases from J, with 14 bases between. The CDR3 DNA reads TGTGCCACCAGCAGAGTATCGGGAGCGGGTACAGATACGCAGTATTTT. The encoded protein is CATSRVSGAGTDTQYF.

This rearrangement joins TRBV19 to TRBJ2-1, with 16 bases that match TRBD2. With V trimmed by 5 bases and J by 14 bases, 9 bases remained unmatched. The CDR3 runs to 15 residues. Germline V CDR1 and CDR2: LNHDA, SQIVND (reference sequence). The CDR3 is CASSAGTSGGATEFF. CDR3 coding DNA: TGTGCCAGTAGTGCCGGGACTAGCGGGGGGGCTACGGAGTTCTTC.

V gene TRBV19 combines with J gene TRBJ2-6; D might be TRBD1 (6 bases). CDR1 is LNHDA and CDR2 is SQIVND in the germline V gene (reference sequence). This CDR3 has 15 amino acids. Between the trimmed V and J ends, which lost 5 bases and 0 bases, there was a span of 8 bases. CDR3 nucleotides: TGTGCCAGTAGTTCCAGGGGCTCTGGGGCCAACGTCCTGACTTTC. This sequence encodes CASSSRGSGANVLTF.

The genes are TRBV4-3 and TRBJ1-2; the D is unclear. The CDR3 is 17 residues long. Germline V gene lookup returns CDR1 LGHNA and CDR2 YSLEER. The V end lost 5 bases, the J end lost 6 bases, and 25 bases lay between the germline ends. The CDR3 reads CASSSAATTGEVDGYTF. In nucleotides, the CDR3 is TGCGCCAGCAGCTCCGCCGCCACCACCGGGGAGGTGGATGGCTACACCTTC.

The chain combines TRBV6-6 with TRBJ1-1; 9 nucleotides agree with TRBD1. Trimming at V came to 6 bases and at J to 2 bases, leaving 7 bases not matched to a gene. This CDR3 comprises 15 residues. The germline V gene encodes CDR1 MNHNY and CDR2 SVGAGI (reference sequence). CDR3: CASRSGTGINTEAFF. The CDR3 region has the DNA TGTGCCAGCAGATCCGGGACAGGGATTAACACTGAAGCTTTCTTT.